A single sample gave rise to the 2 T cell receptor beta chains below, sequenced in a study of T cells after posttransplantation cyclophosphamide. The repertoire was sequenced with immunoSEQ multiplex PCR; TCRdb's copy has only in-frame clones and lacks some. In the table there are 25,000 to 35,000 clones, 75% to 90% of which are singletons. The sample consisted of PBMCs. These receptors were obtained from a man aged 45-60 years.

The CDR3 here is CASRRQPGEQYF. CDR3 nucleotide sequence: TGTGCCAGCAGGAGACAGCCAGGCGAGCAGTACTTC. This rearrangement joins TRBV2 to TRBJ2-7, with D possibly TRBD1 on 5 matching bases. Trimming left V 6 bases short and J 6 bases short, with 12 bases between. This CDR3 spans 12 amino acids. The V gene's germline CDR1 is SNHLY and CDR2 FYNNEI. The variable domain in full, completed from reference TRBV2 and TRBJ2-7, reads EPEVTQTPSHQVTQMGQEVILRCVPISNHLYFYWYRQILGQKVEFLVSFYNNEISEKSEIFDDQFSVERPDGSNFTLKIRSTKLEDSAMYFCASRRQPGEQYFGPGTRLTVT.

This clone was observed once. The chain uses TRBV13 and TRBJ1-1, with 7 positions matching TRBD1. Germline loops: CDR1 PRHDT, CDR2 FYEKMQ (reference sequence). With V trimmed by 4 bases and J by 8 bases, 4 bases remained unmatched. This CDR3 has 12 residues. As DNA, the CDR3 is TGTGCCAGCAGCTGGACAGGTCAGGAAGCTTTCTTT. Residues: CASSWTGQEAFF.